The present T cell receptor beta chain was sequenced within a study of blood T cell repertoires in COVID-19. The CDR3 is made up of 17 amino acids. Trimming took 6 bases from V and 5 from J; bases not matched to a gene: 17. In germline, CDR1 is MNHEY, CDR2 SVGEGT. In Seattle, patients joined the study during active infection and were tracked longitudinally. The assay was immunoSEQ multiplex PCR, and TCRdb's table has in-frame clones only and misses some. This table has about 160,000 clones, approximately 79% appearing once. This clone was found once. The chain couples TRBV6-2 or TRBV6-3 to TRBJ2-7, with 9 nucleotides matching TRBD2. The sequence derives from a woman in her sixties with COVID-19, enrolled during active disease. Sequenced material: peripheral blood. CDR3: CASSTPAGWREGDEQYF. The CDR3 DNA reads TGTGCCAGCAGCACCCCCGCGGGGTGGCGGGAGGGGGACGAGCAGTACTTC.